This TCR beta chain was documented in a study of T cell changes during pregnancy in multiple sclerosis. Profiling relied on immunoSEQ multiplex PCR, and the TCRdb table lists in-frame clones only, not all of them. The sample has 98,000 or so clones, about 94% seen once. This sequence originates from a female donor with multiple sclerosis, enrolled in a pregnancy study. Source: peripheral blood, taken after pregnancy.

The CDR3 sequence is CASSPLTGANQPQHF. CDR3 bases: TGTGCCAGCTCACCACTGACAGGAGCAAATCAGCCCCAGCATTTT. The rearrangement links TRBV18 to TRBJ1-5; D may be TRBD1 (6 bases). Germline V gene data show CDR1 as KGHSH and CDR2 as LQKENI. V lost 1 base, J lost 4 bases, and 11 bases lay in between. This CDR3 has 15 residues.